This TCR beta chain was recorded in a study of response to subunit inactivated influenza vaccine (dated by TCRdb to the late 2010s). About the full investigation: Deep quantitative T cell receptor repertoire profiling was used in the study to track responses to a trivalent subunit inactivated influenza vaccine. Broad study findings and their caveats: The authors proposed that each seasonal influenza vaccination may bring in only a limited number of new T cells.

This clonotype was detected many times. Its antigen specificity is not known. The record has no base qualities; no much larger clone is one base away. Library construction relied on RT-PCR. TCRdb names Illumina HiSeq 2500 as the instrument used. Using fastp trimming at Q25 and MiXCR clonotype assembly, TCRdb reanalyzed the public sequencing data and kept in-frame beta chains. Rows merge per CDR3 protein into single entries with the most common DNA and genes. Within this sample are about 310,000 distinct CDR3 sequences, with approximately 20% of them counted one time only. Around 10% of the sample lies in the top ten. Per the germline V gene (reference sequence), DFQATT is the CDR1 and SNEGSKA is the CDR2. Spanning cysteine to phenylalanine, the CDR3 consists of 14 amino acids. Just CDR3 DNA is preserved here, 42 bases in frame from base 1. The junction shows trimming of 3 bases on V and 0 bases on J, plus 9 bases between the germline ends.

This sample comprised PBMCs from blood, obtained around 22 months after vaccination. The chain is made from TRBV20-1 and TRBJ1-5, with no confidently assigned D gene. This TCR was recovered from a man aged 50 to 69 who received an inactivated influenza vaccine. Donor details come from another sample of the same person, matched by shared clones. The CDR3: CSARVGNSNQPQHF. The DNA sequence is as follows: TGCAGTGCTAGGGTGGGAAATAGCAATCAGCCCCAGCATTTT.